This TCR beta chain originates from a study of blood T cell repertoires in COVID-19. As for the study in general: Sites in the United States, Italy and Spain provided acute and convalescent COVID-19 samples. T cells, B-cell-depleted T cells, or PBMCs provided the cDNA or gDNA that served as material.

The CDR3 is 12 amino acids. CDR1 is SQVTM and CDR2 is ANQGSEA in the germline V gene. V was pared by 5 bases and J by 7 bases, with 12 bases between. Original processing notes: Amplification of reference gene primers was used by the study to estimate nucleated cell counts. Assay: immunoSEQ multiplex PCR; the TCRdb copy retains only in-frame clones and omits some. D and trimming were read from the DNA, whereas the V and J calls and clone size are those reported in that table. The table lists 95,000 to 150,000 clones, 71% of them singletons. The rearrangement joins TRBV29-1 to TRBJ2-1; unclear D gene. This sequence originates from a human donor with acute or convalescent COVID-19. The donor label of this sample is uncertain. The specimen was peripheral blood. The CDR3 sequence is CSVQRTENEQFF. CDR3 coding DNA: TGCAGCGTTCAACGAACGGAGAATGAGCAGTTCTTC.